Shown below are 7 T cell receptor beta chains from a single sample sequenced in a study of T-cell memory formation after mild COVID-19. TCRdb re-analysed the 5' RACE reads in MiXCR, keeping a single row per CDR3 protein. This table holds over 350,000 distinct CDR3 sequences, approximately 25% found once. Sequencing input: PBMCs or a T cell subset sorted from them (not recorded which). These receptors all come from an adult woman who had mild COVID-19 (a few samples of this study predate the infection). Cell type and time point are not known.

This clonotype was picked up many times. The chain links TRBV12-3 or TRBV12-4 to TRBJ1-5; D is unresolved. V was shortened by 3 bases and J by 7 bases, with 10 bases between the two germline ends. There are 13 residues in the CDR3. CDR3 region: CASSLGGIQPQHF. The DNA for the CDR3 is TGTGCCAGCAGTTTGGGAGGGATCCAGCCCCAGCATTTT.

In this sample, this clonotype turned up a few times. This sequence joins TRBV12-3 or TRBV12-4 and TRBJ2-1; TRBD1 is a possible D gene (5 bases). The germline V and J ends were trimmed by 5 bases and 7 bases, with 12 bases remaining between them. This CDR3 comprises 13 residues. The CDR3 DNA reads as TGTGCCAGCAGTCGGCAGGGCACAAATGAGCAGTTCTTC. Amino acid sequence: CASSRQGTNEQFF.

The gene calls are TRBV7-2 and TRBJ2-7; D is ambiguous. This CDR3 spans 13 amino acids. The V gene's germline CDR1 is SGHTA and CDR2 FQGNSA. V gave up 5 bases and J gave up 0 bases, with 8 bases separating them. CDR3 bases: TGTGCCAGCAGCATCACGGACTCCTACGAGCAGTACTTC. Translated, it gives CASSITDSYEQYF.

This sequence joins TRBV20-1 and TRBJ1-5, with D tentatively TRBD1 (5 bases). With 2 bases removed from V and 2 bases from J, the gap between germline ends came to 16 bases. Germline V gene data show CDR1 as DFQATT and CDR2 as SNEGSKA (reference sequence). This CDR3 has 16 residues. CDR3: CSARRKHTGGNQPQHF. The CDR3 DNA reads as TGCAGTGCTAGACGGAAGCATACGGGGGGCAATCAGCCCCAGCATTTT.

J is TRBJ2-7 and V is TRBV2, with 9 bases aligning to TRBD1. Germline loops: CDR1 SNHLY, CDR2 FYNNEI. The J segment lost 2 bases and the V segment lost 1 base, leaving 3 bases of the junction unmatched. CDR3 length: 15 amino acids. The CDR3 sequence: CASSEEGTGTYEQYF. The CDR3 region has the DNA TGTGCCAGCAGTGAAGAGGGGACAGGGACCTACGAGCAGTACTTC.

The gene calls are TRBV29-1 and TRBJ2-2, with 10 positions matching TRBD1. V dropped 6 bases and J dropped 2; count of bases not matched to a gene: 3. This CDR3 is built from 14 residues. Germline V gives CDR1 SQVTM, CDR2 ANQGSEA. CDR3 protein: CSVGTGANTGELFF. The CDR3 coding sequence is TGCAGCGTGGGGACAGGGGCTAACACCGGGGAGCTGTTTTTT.

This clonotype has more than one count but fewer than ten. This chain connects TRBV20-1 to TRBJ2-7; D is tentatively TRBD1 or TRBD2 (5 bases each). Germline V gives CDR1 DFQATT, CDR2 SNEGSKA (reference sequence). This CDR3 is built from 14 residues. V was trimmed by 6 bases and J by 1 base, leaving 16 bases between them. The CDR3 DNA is TGCAGTGCCGTCAAAGGGACGGTGTCCTACGAGCAGTACTTC. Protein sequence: CSAVKGTVSYEQYF.